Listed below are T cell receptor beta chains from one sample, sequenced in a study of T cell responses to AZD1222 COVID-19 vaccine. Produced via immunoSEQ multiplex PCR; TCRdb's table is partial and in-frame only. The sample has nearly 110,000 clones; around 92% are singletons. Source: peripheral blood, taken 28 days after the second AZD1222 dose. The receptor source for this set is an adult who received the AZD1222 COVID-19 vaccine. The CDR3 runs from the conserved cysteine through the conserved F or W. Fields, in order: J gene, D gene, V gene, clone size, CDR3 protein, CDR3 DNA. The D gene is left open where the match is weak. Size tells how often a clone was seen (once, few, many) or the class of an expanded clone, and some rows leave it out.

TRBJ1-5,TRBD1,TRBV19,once,CASTQGGSNQPQHF,TGTGCCAGTACCCAAGGGGGCTCCAATCAGCCCCAGCATTTT
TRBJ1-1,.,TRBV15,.,CATSRDFGNTEAFF,TGTGCCACCAGCAGAGATTTTGGGAACACTGAAGCTTTCTTT
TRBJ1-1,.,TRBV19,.,CASSPRLRRGNTEAFF,TGTGCCAGTAGTCCCCGATTACGGAGGGGGAACACTGAAGCTTTCTTT
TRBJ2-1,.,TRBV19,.,CASSIKALTGEQFF,TGTGCCAGTAGTATAAAGGCCTTAACCGGTGAGCAGTTCTTC
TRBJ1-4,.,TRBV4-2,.,CASSGETSAHATNEKLFF,TGTGCCAGCAGCGGCGAGACATCGGCGCATGCAACTAATGAAAAACTGTTTTTT
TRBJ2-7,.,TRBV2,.,CASLSGVGSYEQYF,TGTGCCAGTTTGTCAGGGGTGGGATCCTACGAGCAGTACTTC
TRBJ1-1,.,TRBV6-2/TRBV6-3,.,CASSYSGQGNTEAFF,TGTGCCAGCAGTTACTCGGGGCAGGGGAACACTGAAGCTTTCTTT
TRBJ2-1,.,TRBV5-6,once,CASSLISGGEQFF,TGTGCCAGCAGCTTGATTTCAGGTGGTGAGCAGTTCTTC
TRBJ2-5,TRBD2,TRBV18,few,CASSRETSGGRQETQYF,TGTGCCAGCTCACGGGAAACTAGCGGGGGAAGACAAGAGACCCAGTACTTC
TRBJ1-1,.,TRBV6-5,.,CASRAGVITEAFF,TGTGCCAGCAGAGCCGGGGTGATCACTGAAGCTTTCTTT